This T cell receptor (beta chain) was found in a study of blood T cells in healthy people across ages. For this clonotype: Its antigen remains unidentified.

General study results and limits: Relative to aged donors, long-lived donors carried more naive CD4+ cells and displayed higher diversity.

With a J-beta primer mix and a sample-barcoded 5' primer, a second PCR ran about 7 to 12 cycles. Using its own MiXCR run on the 5' RACE reads, TCRdb lists one record per CDR3 protein. The profile shows some 900,000 distinct CDR3 sequences, around 49% of them singletons. Material for sequencing was blood. The receptor comes from a man aged 25-45 years in good health.

The CDR3 sequence: CASSVDGGGRTDTQYF. In DNA, the CDR3 is TGTGCCAGCAGCGTAGATGGGGGGGGGCGGACAGATACGCAGTATTTT. This sequence joins TRBV9 and TRBJ2-3, with D perhaps matching TRBD2 (7 bases). V lost 0 bases and J lost 3, with 14 bases in between. The CDR3 is 16 amino acids. Per the germline V gene, CDR1 is SGDLS and CDR2 is YYNGEE. The whole variable domain, remainder taken from reference TRBV9 and TRBJ2-3, is DSGVTQTPKHLITATGQRVTLRCSPRSGDLSVYWYQQSLDQGLQFLIQYYNGEERAKGNILERFSAQQFPDLHSELNLSSLELGDSALYFCASSVDGGGRTDTQYFGPGTRLTVL.